The 20 T cell receptor beta chains in this list originate from one sample, sequenced in a study of T cell repertoires in cytomegalovirus infection. TCRdb re-called the reads through MiXCR, storing one row per CDR3 protein. The sample has about 700,000 distinct CDR3 sequences, about 33% seen once. These receptors have no identified antigens. The sequencing used cultured PBMCs, collected from culture after CMV antigen stimulation. The receptors come from a human donor in good health (CMV status not recorded). Some clones in this sample may be carry-over from other donors' samples.

This chain connects TRBV6-2 or TRBV6-3 to TRBJ2-5, with unresolved D. Trimming took off 4 bases at V and 5 bases at J, with 11 bases between the two ends. In germline, CDR1 is MNHEY, CDR2 SVGEGT. This CDR3 region has 13 residues. CDR3 in amino acids: CASSFGYRETQYF. For the CDR3, the DNA is TGTGCCAGCAGTTTCGGCTACCGGGAGACCCAGTACTTC.

J is TRBJ2-7 and V is TRBV5-1, with D perhaps TRBD1 or TRBD2 (7 bases each). CDR1 and CDR2 (germline): SGHRS, YFSETQ. CDR3 size: 15 residues. The V end was cut by 2 bases, the J end by 5 bases, with 17 bases between. The CDR3 reads CASSFSQGGNDEQYF. CDR3 coding DNA: TGCGCCAGCAGCTTCTCTCAGGGGGGGAACGACGAGCAGTACTTC.

J is TRBJ2-7 and V is TRBV11-2, with a weak D call TRBD2 (6 bases). The ends were cut back, 6 bases at V and 1 base at J, with 16 bases in the middle. The CDR3 is 15 residues long. Germline V CDR1 and CDR2: SGHAT, FQNNGV. Here the CDR3 reads CASRKWGGASYEQYF. The DNA of the CDR3 is TGTGCCAGCAGAAAATGGGGCGGGGCGTCCTACGAGCAGTACTTC.

The chain employs TRBV4-2 and TRBJ2-7; 7 nucleotides align to TRBD1. The CDR3 has 16 residues. Germline CDR1 LGHNA, CDR2 YNFKEQ. Losses at the gene ends were 4 bases for V and 2 bases for J; bases not matched to a gene: 11. CDR3 residues: CASSRTLDRIAYEQYF. Here the CDR3 DNA reads TGTGCCAGCAGCCGCACCCTGGACAGGATTGCCTACGAGCAGTACTTC.

The chain joins TRBV6-5 to TRBJ1-1, with TRBD1 matching 7 bases. The germline V gene has CDR1 MNHEY and CDR2 SVGAGI. The V gene end was trimmed by 5 bases and the J gene end by 5 bases; junction bases not matched to a gene: 8. This CDR3 comprises 14 residues. CDR3 bases: TGTGCCAGCAGTCCGACAGGGTGGGGGACTGAAGCTTTCTTT. This encodes CASSPTGWGTEAFF.

This clonotype was found a few times. This sequence joins TRBV7-2 and TRBJ1-1; TRBD1 matches at 7 bases. Germline trimming cut 3 bases from V and 3 bases from J; bases unmatched to any gene: 4. The CDR3 sequence is 14 residues long. Germline CDR1 reads SGHTA; CDR2 reads FQGNSA. CDR3 nucleotides: TGTGCCAGCAGCTTGACAGGGATTCACACTGAAGCTTTCTTT. Translating gives CASSLTGIHTEAFF.

This rearrangement joins TRBV6-2 or TRBV6-3 to TRBJ2-7; possible D gene TRBD2, 5 bases. In germline, CDR1 is MNHEY, CDR2 SVGEGT. The V end was cut by 2 bases, the J end by 7 bases, with 18 bases between. The CDR3 loop spans 15 amino acids. This CDR3 is CASSYPERLPGEQYF. In DNA, the CDR3 is TGTGCCAGCAGTTACCCTGAGCGGCTACCTGGGGAGCAGTACTTC.

The table lists this clonotype with a few counts. Here the CDR3 reads CASSRGHDEQYF. The CDR3 DNA is TGTGCCAGCAGTCGGGGACATGACGAGCAGTACTTC. The chain uses TRBV6-5 and TRBJ2-7; TRBD1 might be the D (6 bases). The CDR3 consists of 12 residues. Germline V CDR1 and CDR2: MNHEY, SVGAGI. Trimming shortened V by 5 bases and J by 5 bases, and 10 bases separated the two germline ends.

This chain links TRBV5-4 with TRBJ1-3; 8 positions agree with TRBD1. This CDR3 has 14 amino acids. CDR1 is SGHNT, CDR2 YYREEE, per germline (reference sequence). V lost 4 bases and J lost 5; bases outside the gene matches: 5. The chain's CDR3 is CASSIGQGRNTIYF. CDR3 in DNA: TGTGCCAGCAGCATTGGACAGGGAAGAAACACCATATATTTT.

The chain combines TRBV6-8 with TRBJ2-7; D gene unclear. Trimming pared 0 bases from V and 4 bases from J, leaving 10 bases between. CDR3 length: 14 amino acids. Germline assignment: CDR1 MNHGY and CDR2 SAAAGT. The CDR3 is CASSYSKGLYEQYF. The CDR3 DNA reads as TGTGCCAGCAGTTACTCGAAAGGCCTTTACGAGCAGTACTTC.

In its sample, this clonotype was seen many times. This rearrangement joins TRBV7-8 to TRBJ1-4; no reliable D call. Trimming took off 1 base at V and 7 bases at J, with 16 bases between the two ends. This CDR3 is built from 16 residues. CDR1 is SGHVS, CDR2 FQNEAQ, per germline. The CDR3: CASSLDLAVKVEKLFF. CDR3 bases: TGTGCCAGCAGCTTAGATCTGGCAGTCAAGGTTGAAAAACTGTTTTTT.

The J gene is TRBJ2-7, the V gene TRBV5-6, with 10 bases fitting TRBD2. Losses at the gene ends were 3 bases for V and 5 bases for J; bases not matched to a gene: 5. From germline, CDR1 is SGHDT and CDR2 YYEEEE. The CDR3 is 14 amino acids. The CDR3 here is CASSSLAGANEQYF. The DNA of the CDR3 is TGTGCCAGCAGCTCGCTAGCGGGAGCAAACGAGCAGTACTTC.

V is TRBV12-3 or TRBV12-4 and J is TRBJ2-7; possible D gene TRBD2, 5 bases. The CDR3 has 13 residues. V shed 5 bases and J shed 6 bases, with 14 bases lying between them. This chain's CDR3 is CASSINQRAEQYF. The CDR3 nucleotides read TGTGCCAGCAGTATCAACCAGAGGGCCGAGCAGTACTTC.

This chain links TRBV6-1 with TRBJ2-7, with 8 bases aligning to TRBD1. The CDR3 sequence is 13 residues long. CDR1 and CDR2 (germline): MNHNS, SASEGT. V was pared by 6 bases and J by 5 bases, with 6 bases of the junction left unmatched. Written as DNA, the CDR3 is TGTGCCAGCAGCAGACAGGGGCTAAACGAGCAGTACTTC. It encodes CASSRQGLNEQYF.

The V and J genes are TRBV4-3 and TRBJ1-4; D uncertain. CDR1 and CDR2 (germline): LGHNA, YSLEER. Trimming left V 0 bases short and J 11 bases short, with 16 bases between. CDR3 length equals 15 residues. CDR3 nucleotide sequence: TGCGCCAGCAGCCAAGATTTGGATAGAGTTCGTAAACTGTTTTTT. Protein sequence: CASSQDLDRVRKLFF.

This sequence joins TRBV4-2 and TRBJ2-1, with 8 bases that match TRBD1. The CDR3 extends over 15 amino acids. Looked up from germline, CDR1 is LGHNA and CDR2 is YNFKEQ. J was trimmed by 9 bases and V by 0 bases; bases with no gene match: 7. The CDR3 loop is CASSQEGGRGLEQFF. The CDR3 DNA reads TGTGCCAGCAGCCAAGAGGGGGGCAGGGGGCTTGAGCAGTTCTTC.

This clonotype was detected a few times. The chain couples TRBV19 to TRBJ2-2, with D possibly TRBD1 on 6 matching bases. Trimming removed 7 bases at V and 0 bases at J, with 21 bases between. Germline V gene data show CDR1 as LNHDA and CDR2 as SQIVND (reference sequence). The CDR3 has 18 residues. CDR3 loop: CASTDGAPGAPNTGELFF. The CDR3 coding sequence is TGTGCCAGTACCGATGGGGCTCCAGGGGCCCCGAACACCGGGGAGCTGTTTTTT.

V and J are TRBV7-9 and TRBJ2-1; either TRBD1 or TRBD2 may supply D (6 bases each). V was shortened by 5 bases and J by 0 bases, with 20 bases between the two germline ends. This CDR3 has 18 residues. The germline gives CDR1 SEHNR, CDR2 FQNEAQ (reference sequence). DNA for the CDR3: TGTGCCAGCAGCAGCCTGGGGGCGGGGTTGAGCTCCTACAATGAGCAGTTCTTC. This translates into CASSSLGAGLSSYNEQFF. The complete variable domain, with remaining parts taken from reference TRBV7-9 and TRBJ2-1, reads DTGVSQNPRHKITKRGQNVTFRCDPISEHNRLYWYRQTLGQGPEFLTYFQNEAQLEKSRLLSDRFSAERPKGSFSTLEIQRTEQGDSAMYLCASSSLGAGLSSYNEQFFGPGTRLTVL.

This clonotype was counted a few times. This chain joins TRBV5-6 and TRBJ2-3; the D gene is possibly TRBD2 (5 bases). V lost 4 bases and J 0 bases, leaving 24 bases between the germline ends. This CDR3 has 19 residues. Germline CDR1 SGHDT, CDR2 YYEEEE. The CDR3 DNA sequence: TGTGCCAGCAGCATCCCGGGGAGCACAGAGCAAGGCAGCACAGATACGCAGTATTTT. Its protein product is CASSIPGSTEQGSTDTQYF.

This clonotype was recorded a few times. CDR3: CASRANGYTF. The CDR3 DNA sequence: TGTGCCAGCAGAGCGAATGGCTACACCTTC. The chain recombines TRBV2 with TRBJ1-2; no clear D. Germline lookup yields CDR1 SNHLY and CDR2 FYNNEI. The CDR3 covers 10 residues. The V and J ends lost 6 bases and 6 bases respectively, with 5 bases between them.